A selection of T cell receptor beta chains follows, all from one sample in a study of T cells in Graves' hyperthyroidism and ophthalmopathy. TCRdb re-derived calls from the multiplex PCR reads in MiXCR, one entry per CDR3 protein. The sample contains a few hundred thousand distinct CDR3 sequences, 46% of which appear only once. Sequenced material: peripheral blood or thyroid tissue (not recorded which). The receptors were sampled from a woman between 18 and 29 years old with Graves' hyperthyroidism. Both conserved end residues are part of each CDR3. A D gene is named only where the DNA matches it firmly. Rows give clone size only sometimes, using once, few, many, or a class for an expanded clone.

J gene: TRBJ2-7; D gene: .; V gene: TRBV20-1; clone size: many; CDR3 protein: CSARTYASYEQYF; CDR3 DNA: TGCAGTGCCCGGACATATGCGTCCTACGAGCAGTACTTC
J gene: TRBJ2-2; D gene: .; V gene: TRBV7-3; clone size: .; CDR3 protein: CASSLTGSANTGELFF; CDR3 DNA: TGTGCCAGCAGCTTAACGGGGAGTGCGAACACCGGGGAGCTGTTTTTT
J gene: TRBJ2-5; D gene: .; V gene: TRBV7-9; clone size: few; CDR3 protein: CASSLVEYRAGVTQYF; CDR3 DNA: TGTGCCAGCAGCTTGGTTGAGTATAGGGCAGGAGTGACCCAGTACTTC
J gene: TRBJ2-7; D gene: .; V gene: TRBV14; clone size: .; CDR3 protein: CASSQVGTSDYEQYF; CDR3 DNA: TGTGCCAGCAGCCAAGTCGGGACATCTGACTACGAGCAGTACTTC
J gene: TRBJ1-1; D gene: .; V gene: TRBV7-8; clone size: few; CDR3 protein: CASSFRTAGTEAFF; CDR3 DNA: TGTGCCAGCAGCTTCCGGACAGCGGGCACTGAAGCTTTCTTT
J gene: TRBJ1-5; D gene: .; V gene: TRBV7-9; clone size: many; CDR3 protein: CASSEARSNQPQHF; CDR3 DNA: TGTGCCAGCAGCGAGGCACGGAGCAATCAGCCCCAGCATTTT
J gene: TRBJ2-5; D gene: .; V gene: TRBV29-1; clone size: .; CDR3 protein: CSRDGTRMETQYF; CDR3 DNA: TGCAGCCGCGACGGGACACGGATGGAGACCCAGTACTTC
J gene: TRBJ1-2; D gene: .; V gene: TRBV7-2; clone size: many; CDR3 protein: CASSLQGDYGYTF; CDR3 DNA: TGTGCCAGCAGCTTACAGGGAGACTATGGCTACACCTTC
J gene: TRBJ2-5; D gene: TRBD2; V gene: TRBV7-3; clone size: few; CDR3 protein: CASSRKSGSEGTQYF; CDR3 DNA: TGTGCCAGCAGCCGAAAGAGCGGGAGCGAGGGGACCCAGTACTTC
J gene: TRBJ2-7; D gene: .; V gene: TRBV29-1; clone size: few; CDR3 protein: CSALVQDKSYEQYF; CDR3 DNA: TGCAGCGCCCTGGTACAGGATAAGTCCTACGAGCAGTACTTC
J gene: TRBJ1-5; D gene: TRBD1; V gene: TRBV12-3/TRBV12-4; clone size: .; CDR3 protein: CASRTDRECNQPQHF; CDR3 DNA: TGTGCCAGCAGGACGGACAGGGAATGTAATCAGCCCCAGCATTTT
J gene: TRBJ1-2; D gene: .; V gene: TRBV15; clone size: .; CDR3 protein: CATSRGAGTPTNRTFWDGYTF; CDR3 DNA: TGTGCCACCAGCAGAGGAGCTGGGACACCGACGAACCGGACGTTTTGGGATGGCTACACCTTC
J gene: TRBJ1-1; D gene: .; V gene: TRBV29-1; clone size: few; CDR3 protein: CSVGSGEMTEAFF; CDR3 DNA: TGCAGCGTTGGGTCAGGGGAGATGACTGAAGCTTTCTTT
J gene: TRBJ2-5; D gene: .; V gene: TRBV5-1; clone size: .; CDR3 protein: CASSASGGFQETQYF; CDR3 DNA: TGTGCCAGCAGCGCAAGCGGTGGGTTCCAAGAGACCCAGTACTTC
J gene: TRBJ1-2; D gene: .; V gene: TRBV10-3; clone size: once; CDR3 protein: CATRTLYGYTF; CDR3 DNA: TGTGCCACCCGGACCCTCTATGGCTACACCTTC